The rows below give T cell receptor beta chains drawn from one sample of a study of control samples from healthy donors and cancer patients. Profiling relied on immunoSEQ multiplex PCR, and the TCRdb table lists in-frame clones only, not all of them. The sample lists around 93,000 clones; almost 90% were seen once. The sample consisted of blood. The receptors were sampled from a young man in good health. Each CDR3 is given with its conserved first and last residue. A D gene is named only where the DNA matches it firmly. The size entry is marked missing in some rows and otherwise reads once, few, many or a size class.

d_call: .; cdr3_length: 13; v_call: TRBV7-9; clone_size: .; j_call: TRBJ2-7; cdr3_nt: TGTGCCAGCGGGAGACACAATCCCTACGAGCAGTACTTC; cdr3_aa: CASGRHNPYEQYF
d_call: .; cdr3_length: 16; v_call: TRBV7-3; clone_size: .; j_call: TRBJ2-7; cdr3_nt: TGTGCCAGCAGCCCATCACCGGGCGGGACGCCCTACGAGCAGTACTTC; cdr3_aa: CASSPSPGGTPYEQYF
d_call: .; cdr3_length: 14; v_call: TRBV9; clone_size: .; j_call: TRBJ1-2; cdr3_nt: TGTGCCAGCAGCCCCGAGGCATTCGTTAATGGCTACACCTTC; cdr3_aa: CASSPEAFVNGYTF
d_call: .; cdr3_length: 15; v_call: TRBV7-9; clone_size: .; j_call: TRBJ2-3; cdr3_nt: TGTGCCAGCAGCTCCGGCGGTAGGGGGTACGATACGCAGTATTTT; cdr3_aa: CASSSGGRGYDTQYF
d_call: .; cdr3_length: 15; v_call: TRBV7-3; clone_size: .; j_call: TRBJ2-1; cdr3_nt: TGTGCCAGCAGCTTAGGGTTAGGGGTCTACAATGAGCAGTTCTTC; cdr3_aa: CASSLGLGVYNEQFF
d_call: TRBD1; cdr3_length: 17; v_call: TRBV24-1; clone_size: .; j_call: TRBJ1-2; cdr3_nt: TGTGCCACCAGTGATTCACCGACGGGACAGGGGGCTTTAGGCTACACCTTC; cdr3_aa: CATSDSPTGQGALGYTF
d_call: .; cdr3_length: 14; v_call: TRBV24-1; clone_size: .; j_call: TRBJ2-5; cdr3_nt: TGTGCCACCAGTGATGACTGGGGACTGGAGACCCAGTACTTC; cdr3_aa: CATSDDWGLETQYF
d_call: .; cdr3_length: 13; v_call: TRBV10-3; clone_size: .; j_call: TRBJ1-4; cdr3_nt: TGTGCCATCAGTGAGTCCGAGGACAGAAAACTGTTTTTT; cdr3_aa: CAISESEDRKLFF
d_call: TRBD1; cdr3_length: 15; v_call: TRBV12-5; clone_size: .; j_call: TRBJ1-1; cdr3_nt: TGTGCTAGTGGTCCCTCTCAGGGGGCTTTGACTGAAGCTTTCTTT; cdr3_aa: CASGPSQGALTEAFF
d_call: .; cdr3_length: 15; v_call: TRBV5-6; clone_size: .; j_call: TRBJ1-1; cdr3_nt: TGTGCCAGCAGCCACCAGGGACGTGAAAACACTGAAGCTTTCTTT; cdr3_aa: CASSHQGRENTEAFF
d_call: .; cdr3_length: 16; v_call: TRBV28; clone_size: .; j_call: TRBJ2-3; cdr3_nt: TGTGCCAGCAGCCATTTCTTGGGGGAGAGGACAGATACGCAGTATTTT; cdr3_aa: CASSHFLGERTDTQYF
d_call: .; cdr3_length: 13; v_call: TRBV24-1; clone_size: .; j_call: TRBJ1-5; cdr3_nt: TGTGCCACCAGTGTGGGCCACAATCAGCCCCAGCATTTT; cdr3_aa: CATSVGHNQPQHF
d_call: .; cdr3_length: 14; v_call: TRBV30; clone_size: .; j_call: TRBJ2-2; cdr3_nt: TGTGCTGCCATCTCCTTGATCGAAACCGGGGAGCTGTTTTTT; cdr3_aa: CAAISLIETGELFF
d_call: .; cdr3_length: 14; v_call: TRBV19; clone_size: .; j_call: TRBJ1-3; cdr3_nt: TGTGCCAGCCTCGGACACCACTCTGGAAACACCATATATTTT; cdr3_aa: CASLGHHSGNTIYF
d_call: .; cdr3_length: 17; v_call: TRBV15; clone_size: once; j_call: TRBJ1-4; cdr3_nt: TGTGCCACCAGCAGGGACAGAGGGTTTGCAACTAATGAAAAACTGTTTTTT; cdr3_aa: CATSRDRGFATNEKLFF
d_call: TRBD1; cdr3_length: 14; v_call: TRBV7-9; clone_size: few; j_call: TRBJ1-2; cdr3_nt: TGTGCCAGCATCAAGCAGACAGGGCGCTATGGCTACACCTTC; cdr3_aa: CASIKQTGRYGYTF
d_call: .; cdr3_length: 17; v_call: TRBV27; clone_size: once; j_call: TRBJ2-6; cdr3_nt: TGTGCCAGCAGTTTACTGGGGGCTAACTCTGGGGCCAACGTCCTGACTTTC; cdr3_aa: CASSLLGANSGANVLTF
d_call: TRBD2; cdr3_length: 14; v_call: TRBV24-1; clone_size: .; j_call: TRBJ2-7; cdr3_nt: TGTGCCACCAGTTCGGCTAGCGGGCTCTCCGAGCAGTACTTC; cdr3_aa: CATSSASGLSEQYF
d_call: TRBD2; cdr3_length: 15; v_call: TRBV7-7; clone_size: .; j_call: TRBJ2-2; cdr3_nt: TGTGCCAGCAGCCCAGGGGGACTAGCTAGCGGGGAGCTGTTTTTT; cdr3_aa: CASSPGGLASGELFF
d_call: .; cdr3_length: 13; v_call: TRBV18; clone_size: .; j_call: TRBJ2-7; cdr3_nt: TGTGCCAGCTCACCCGACATGATCTACGAGCAGTACTTC; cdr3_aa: CASSPDMIYEQYF
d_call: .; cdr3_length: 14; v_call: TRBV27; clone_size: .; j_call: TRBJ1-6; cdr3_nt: TGTGCCAGCAGTTTGGAAGGGAATAATTCACCCCTCCACTTT; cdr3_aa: CASSLEGNNSPLHF
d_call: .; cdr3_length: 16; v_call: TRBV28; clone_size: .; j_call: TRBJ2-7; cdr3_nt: TGTGCCAGCAGTTTAGTGGGGACGGGCCTTCTTGGGGAGCAGTACTTC; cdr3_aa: CASSLVGTGLLGEQYF
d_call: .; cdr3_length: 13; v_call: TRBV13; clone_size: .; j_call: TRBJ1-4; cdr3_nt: TGTGCCAGCAGCTCGACGGGGCTAGAAAAACTGTTTTTT; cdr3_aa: CASSSTGLEKLFF
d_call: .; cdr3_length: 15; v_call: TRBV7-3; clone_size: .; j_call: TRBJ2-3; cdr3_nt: TGTGCCAGCAGCTGGGTGGCAGATAGGGCAGATACGCAGTATTTT; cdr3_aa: CASSWVADRADTQYF
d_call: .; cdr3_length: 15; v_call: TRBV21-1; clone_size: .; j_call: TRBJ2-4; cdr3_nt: TGTGCCAGCAGCAAGGTTTGGCTAGCCAAAAACATTCAGTACTTC; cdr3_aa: CASSKVWLAKNIQYF
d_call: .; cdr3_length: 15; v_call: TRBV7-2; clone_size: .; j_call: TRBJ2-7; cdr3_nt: TGTGCCAGCAGCTTAGCAAACAGTTTCTCCTACGAGCAGTACTTC; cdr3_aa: CASSLANSFSYEQYF
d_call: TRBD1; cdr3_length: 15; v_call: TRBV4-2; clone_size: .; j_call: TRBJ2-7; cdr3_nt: TGTGCCAGCAGCCAACCGGGACAGGGGCCCCAAGAGCAGTACTTC; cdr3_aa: CASSQPGQGPQEQYF
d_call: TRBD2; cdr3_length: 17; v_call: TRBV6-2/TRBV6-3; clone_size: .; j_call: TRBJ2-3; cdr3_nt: TGTGCCAGCAGTTACGGGACTAGCCGGGGGAGCACAGATACGCAGTATTTT; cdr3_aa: CASSYGTSRGSTDTQYF
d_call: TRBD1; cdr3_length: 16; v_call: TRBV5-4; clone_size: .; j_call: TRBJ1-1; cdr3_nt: TGTGCCAGCAGCTCCAAAACAGGGGGCTTGGCCACTGAAGCTTTCTTT; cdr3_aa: CASSSKTGGLATEAFF
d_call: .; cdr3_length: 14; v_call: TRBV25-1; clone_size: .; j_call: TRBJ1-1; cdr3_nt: TGTGCCAGCAGTCTATCGGGAGAGGACACTGAAGCTTTCTTT; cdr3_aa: CASSLSGEDTEAFF
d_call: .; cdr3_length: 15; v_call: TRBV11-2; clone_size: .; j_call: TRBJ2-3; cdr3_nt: TGTGCCAGCAGCTTAGTGGAGCGGAGCACAGATACGCAGTATTTT; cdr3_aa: CASSLVERSTDTQYF
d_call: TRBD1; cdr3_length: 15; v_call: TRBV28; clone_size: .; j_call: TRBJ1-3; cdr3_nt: TGTGCCAGCAGTATAGGACAGGGCACTGGAAACACCATATATTTT; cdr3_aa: CASSIGQGTGNTIYF
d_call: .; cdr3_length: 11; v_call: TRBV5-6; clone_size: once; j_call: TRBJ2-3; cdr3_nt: TGTGCCAGCAGCCGGGGGGATACGCAGTATTTT; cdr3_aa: CASSRGDTQYF
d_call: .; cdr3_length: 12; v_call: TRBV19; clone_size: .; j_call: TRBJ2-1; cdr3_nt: TGTGCCAGTAGTATCGGCGGTAATGAGCAGTTCTTC; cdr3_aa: CASSIGGNEQFF
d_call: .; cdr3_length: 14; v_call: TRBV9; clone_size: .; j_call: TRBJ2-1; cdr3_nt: TGTGCCAGCAGCGTAGGGGACTCCTACAATGAGCAGTTCTTC; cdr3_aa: CASSVGDSYNEQFF
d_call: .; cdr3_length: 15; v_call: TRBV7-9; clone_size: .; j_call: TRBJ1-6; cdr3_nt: TGTGCCAGCAGCTTACTGGCAGGGGAGGATTCACCCCTCCACTTT; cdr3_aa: CASSLLAGEDSPLHF
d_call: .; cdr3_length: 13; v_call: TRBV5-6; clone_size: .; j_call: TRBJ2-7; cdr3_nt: TGTGCCAGCACCGCCCGACTGGGCTACGAGCAGTACTTC; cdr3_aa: CASTARLGYEQYF
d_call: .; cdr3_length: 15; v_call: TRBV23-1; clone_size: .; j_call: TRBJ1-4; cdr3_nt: TGCGCCAGCAGTCGATCGACGGACGATAATGAAAAACTGTTTTTT; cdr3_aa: CASSRSTDDNEKLFF
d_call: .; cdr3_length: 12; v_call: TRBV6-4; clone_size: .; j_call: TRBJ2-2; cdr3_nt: TGTGCCAGCAGGCTGGGGGCCGGGGAGCTGTTTTTT; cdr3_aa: CASRLGAGELFF
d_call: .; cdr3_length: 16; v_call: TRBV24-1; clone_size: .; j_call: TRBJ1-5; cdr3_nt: TGTGCCACCAGTGGGGGCGGGACATCCAGCAATCAGCCCCAGCATTTT; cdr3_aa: CATSGGGTSSNQPQHF
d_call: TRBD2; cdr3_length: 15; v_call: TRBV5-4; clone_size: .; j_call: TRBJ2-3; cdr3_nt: TGTGCCAGCAGCTCAGGACTAGCGGGAGTAGGTACGCAGTATTTT; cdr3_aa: CASSSGLAGVGTQYF
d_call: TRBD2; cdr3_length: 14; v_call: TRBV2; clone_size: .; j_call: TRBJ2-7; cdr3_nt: TGTGCCAGCAGTACGGGACTAGGTCCCTACGAGCAGTACTTC; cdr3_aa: CASSTGLGPYEQYF
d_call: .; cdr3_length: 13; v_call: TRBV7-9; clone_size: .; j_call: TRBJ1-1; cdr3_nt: TGTGCCAGCAGCTTAGCTGTTGACAATGAAGCTTTCTTT; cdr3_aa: CASSLAVDNEAFF